What follows is one T cell receptor beta chain and its context. The data belong to a study of blood T cell repertoires in COVID-19. This CDR3 region has 15 residues. Per germline, CDR1 SGHAT and CDR2 FQNNGV. The J segment lost 7 bases and the V segment lost 8 bases, leaving 8 bases of the junction unmatched. In the study's own analysis: Estimated nucleated cell counts came from reference gene primer amplification. Data came from immunoSEQ multiplex PCR; TCRdb stores just in-frame clones and leaves some out. V, J and clone size are those of that table, while D and trimming were read from the DNA. The table records under 200,000 clones, about four fifths of them present only once.

The chain recombines TRBV11-2 with TRBJ1-6; TRBD1 aligns across 10 bases. The specimen was peripheral blood. This TCR was recovered from a woman aged 60-75 years with COVID-19, enrolled during active disease. The CDR3 reads CASGPPGQGNSPLHF. In DNA form, the CDR3 reads TGTGCCAGCGGCCCACCGGGACAGGGGAATTCACCCCTCCACTTT.